The present T cell receptor beta chain was sequenced within a study of cytomegalovirus exposure and HLA in healthy donors. PCR primers comprised 60 Vbeta and 13 Jbeta primers. Generated by immunoSEQ multiplex PCR, the TCRdb table keeps only in-frame clones and is missing some. The table has approximately 110,000 clones, 80% to 85% seen once; the top ten hold 20% to 25%. V was pared by 4 bases and J by 0 bases, with 11 bases between. Germline assignment: CDR1 SGDLS and CDR2 YYNGEE. The CDR3 consists of 16 residues. V is TRBV9 and J is TRBJ2-6; D is uncertain. Sequencing input: PBMCs. This receptor was identified in a man aged 30 to 45 in good health and CMV-seropositive. This CDR3 is CASSPTAYSGANVLTF. The CDR3 DNA reads TGTGCCAGCAGCCCTACCGCGTACTCTGGGGCCAACGTCCTGACTTTC.